The text below deals with one TCR beta chain. Antigen specificity is unknown. Just one base apart from a much larger clone, this may be a read error. This sample is drawn from a study of T cell repertoires in cytomegalovirus infection. CDR3 size: 13 residues. TCRdb re-derived calls from the reads in MiXCR, one entry per CDR3 protein. Altogether 900,000 to 950,000 distinct CDR3 sequences are present, about 33% being singletons, with the ten largest covering 13%. Specimen: cultured CD8+ T cells from PBMCs, collected from culture after CMV antigen stimulation. The genes are TRBV12-3 or TRBV12-4 and TRBJ2-1, with no clear D. This clonotype was sampled from a human donor in good health (CMV status not recorded). Some clones in this sample may be carry-over from other donors' samples. The DNA of the CDR3 is TGTGCCAGCAGTTTAGCGAATTACAAGGAGCAGTTCTTC. This encodes CASSLANYKEQFF.